Sequencing of this T cell receptor beta chain was carried out in a study of T cells in localized non-small cell lung cancer. Comments on this clone: No antigen is known for it.

Points from the study as a whole: Owing to sequencing of a solitary tumor region, heterogeneity cannot be discounted. Adjacent lung had a median around 60 of the 100 largest tumor clones. In uninvolved adjacent lung, T cell clonality reached its highest value, exceeding tumor.

Here immunoSEQ multiplex PCR was the method, and the copy in TCRdb shows in-frame clones only, minus some. This sample has more than 100,000 clones, with more than 80% found just once. The sample consisted of peripheral blood, taken before any cancer treatment. The receptor was derived from a female donor of 60 years or more with stage I lung adenocarcinoma.

The CDR3 DNA reads TGCAGCGTTGAAGCAGGTAGCGGGGGGGCCGAGAGGACCCAGTACTTC. Its protein is CSVEAGSGGAERTQYF. The rearrangement links TRBV29-1 to TRBJ2-5; 11 nucleotides match TRBD2. This CDR3 spans 16 amino acids. J gave up 7 bases and V 1 base, and 11 bases lay outside the gene matches. The germline CDR1 and CDR2 sequences are SQVTM and ANQGSEA.